The 23 T cell receptor beta chains below all came from one sample that was sequenced in a study of T cells in Graves' hyperthyroidism and ophthalmopathy. RNA transcripts provided the source from which TCR beta CDR3 regions were amplified. TCR CDR3 regions were first amplified by RT-PCR with HTBI primers. TCRdb recomputed calls from the multiplex PCR reads with MiXCR, one row per CDR3 protein. This sample yields over 700,000 distinct CDR3 sequences, of which 38% are seen a single time; around 10% belongs to the top ten. Material for sequencing was blood. These receptors came from a man aged 18 to 30 with Graves' hyperthyroidism.

This clonotype has a count of ten or more. The genes are TRBV29-1 and TRBJ1-5, with D unclear. Germline CDR1 and CDR2: SQVTM and ANQGSEA. V shed 6 bases and J shed 8 bases, with 11 bases lying between them. This CDR3 has 11 residues. In nucleotides, the CDR3 is TGCAGCGTGGACCCAAGGGAGCCCCAGCATTTT. This translates into CSVDPREPQHF.

This clonotype was counted only a few times. The chain recombines TRBV7-2 with TRBJ1-1, with D possibly being TRBD1 (5 bases). The V gene's germline CDR1 is SGHTA and CDR2 FQGNSA. The V and J ends lost 1 base and 2 bases respectively, with 11 bases between them. The CDR3 has 15 amino acids. CDR3 sequence reads: CASSLEPGRNTEAFF. The CDR3 DNA is TGTGCCAGCAGCTTAGAACCAGGGAGAAACACTGAAGCTTTCTTT.

The rearrangement uses TRBV2 and TRBJ2-6, with D possibly being TRBD1 or TRBD2 (7 bases each). Trimming removed 6 bases at V and 9 bases at J, with 18 bases between. From germline, CDR1 is SNHLY and CDR2 FYNNEI. The CDR3 has 15 amino acids. CDR3 in amino acids: CASRGGRGPFNVLTF. In DNA, the CDR3 is TGTGCCAGCAGGGGAGGGAGGGGGCCCTTCAACGTCCTGACTTTC.

The V gene is TRBV2, the J gene TRBJ1-4; TRBD1 matches at 7 bases. V lost 2 bases, J lost 10 bases, and 4 bases stayed unmatched. Germline CDR1 is SNHLY and CDR2 is FYNNEI. The CDR3 totals 13 residues. In DNA form, the CDR3 reads TGTGCCAGCAGTGAACTCGAGGGGGCAAAACTGTTTTTT. Translation gives CASSELEGAKLFF.

This clonotype was seen at least ten times. The gene calls are TRBV2 and TRBJ1-4; D ambiguous. Trimming took off 5 bases at V and 8 bases at J, with 18 bases between the two ends. The CDR3 contains 15 residues. The germline V gene has CDR1 SNHLY and CDR2 FYNNEI. CDR3 in amino acids: CASSPYGKLPEKLFF. CDR3 DNA: TGTGCCAGCAGTCCATACGGGAAGCTACCAGAAAAACTGTTTTTT.

V gene TRBV14 combines with J gene TRBJ1-2, with unresolved D. V was trimmed by 4 bases and J by 8 bases, leaving 14 bases between them. The CDR3 spans 13 residues. Per germline, CDR1 SGHDN and CDR2 FVKESK. The CDR3 region is CASSPQDVGGYTF. The CDR3 nucleotides read TGTGCCAGCAGCCCTCAGGACGTGGGAGGCTACACCTTC.

CDR3 sequence (DNA): TGTGCCAGCACTGCCCAGGGGGCATCCTATAATTCACCCCTCCACTTT. Translated: CASTAQGASYNSPLHF. The rearrangement uses TRBV6-1 and TRBJ1-6; TRBD1 matches 8 bases. Germline trimming cut 7 bases from V and 1 base from J; bases unmatched to any gene: 6. Germline V lookup: CDR1 MNHNS, CDR2 SASEGT. This CDR3 comprises 16 residues.

A few counts support this clonotype. The chain couples TRBV6-1 to TRBJ1-2, with D maybe TRBD1 (5 bases). Trimming shortened V by 0 bases and J by 5 bases, and 13 bases separated the two germline ends. The germline V gene has CDR1 MNHNS and CDR2 SASEGT. There are 15 residues in the CDR3. The DNA of the CDR3 is TGTGCCAGCAGTGAAGCGCGGGCAGGGAGGTATGGCTACACCTTC. Amino acids: CASSEARAGRYGYTF.

The chain recombines TRBV9 with TRBJ1-6; 7 bases line up with TRBD1. Germline V gives CDR1 SGDLS, CDR2 YYNGEE. J gave up 11 bases and V 4 bases, and 9 bases lay outside the gene matches. The CDR3 extends over 14 amino acids. The CDR3 DNA sequence: TGTGCCAGCAGCTCTCGACAGGGAGGGCCACCCCTCCACTTT. It translates to CASSSRQGGPPLHF.

In this sample, this clonotype turned up a few times. V and J are TRBV7-8 and TRBJ1-5; D remains unclear. Germline-derived CDR1 and CDR2 are SGHVS and FQNEAQ. This CDR3 is built from 16 residues. Trimming stripped 5 bases from V and 1 base from J, with 15 bases between. CDR3 sequence: CASSPGPVGSNQPQHF. The CDR3 DNA is TGTGCCAGCAGCCCAGGTCCGGTTGGGAGCAATCAGCCCCAGCATTTT.

In its sample, this clonotype was seen many times. The chain recombines TRBV7-2 with TRBJ2-5; 10 nucleotides align to TRBD1. The V gene end was trimmed by 4 bases and the J gene end by 3 bases; junction bases not matched to a gene: 5. Germline CDR1 reads SGHTA; CDR2 reads FQGNSA. The CDR3 has 15 amino acids. In nucleotides, the CDR3 is TGTGCCAGCAGCTCCCCCGGGACAGGGGAAGAGACCCAGTACTTC. Amino acids: CASSSPGTGEETQYF.

This clonotype was picked up many times. The chain joins TRBV25-1 to TRBJ2-7; no clear D gene. The CDR3 consists of 12 residues. With 3 bases removed from V and 2 bases from J, the gap between germline ends came to 5 bases. Germline lookup yields CDR1 MGHDK and CDR2 SYGVNS. In DNA, the CDR3 is TGTGCCAGCAGTGATACGGCCTACGAGCAGTACTTC. Protein: CASSDTAYEQYF.

The gene calls are TRBV6-6 and TRBJ1-1, with 10 bases aligning to TRBD1. CDR1 and CDR2 (germline): MNHNY, SVGAGI (reference sequence). The V segment lost 7 bases and the J segment 3 bases; nucleotides outside the gene matches: 5. The CDR3 spans 14 residues. The CDR3 reads CASTWTGGHTEAFF. The CDR3 DNA sequence: TGTGCCAGCACTTGGACAGGGGGGCACACTGAAGCTTTCTTT.

The table lists this clonotype with a few counts. This rearrangement joins TRBV7-9 to TRBJ2-5; the D gene is possibly TRBD2 (7 bases). CDR1 and CDR2 from the germline V gene are SEHNR and FQNEAQ (reference sequence). The CDR3 spans 16 residues. Trimming stripped 8 bases from V and 2 bases from J, with 21 bases between. In DNA form, the CDR3 reads TGTGCCAGCGGGGGGGGGCGAGGCGTTCCACAAGAGACCCAGTACTTC. This sequence encodes CASGGGRGVPQETQYF.

This clonotype was counted between two and nine times. The rearrangement links TRBV19 to TRBJ1-1; D might be TRBD1 (5 bases). The CDR3 is 15 residues long. Looked up from germline, CDR1 is LNHDA and CDR2 is SQIVND (reference sequence). V dropped 9 bases and J dropped 0 bases, with 17 bases sitting between them. CDR3 loop: CASADGDLMNTEAFF. The CDR3 nucleotides read TGTGCCAGCGCAGACGGGGACTTAATGAACACTGAAGCTTTCTTT.

This clonotype was counted ten times or more. The chain recombines TRBV15 with TRBJ2-5, with 8 bases identical to TRBD2. Trimming took 0 bases from V and 8 from J; bases not matched to a gene: 14. CDR3 length: 17 residues. CDR1 and CDR2 (germline): LNHNV, YYDKDF (reference sequence). The CDR3 loop is CATSRDPGLGSSGTQYF. DNA of the CDR3: TGTGCCACCAGCAGAGATCCGGGACTAGGAAGTTCGGGAACCCAGTACTTC.

This clonotype was observed many times. This chain uses TRBV24-1 with TRBJ2-6; 7 bases match TRBD1. The CDR3 consists of 17 residues. V gave up 5 bases and J gave up 0 bases; unmatched junction bases: 6. The germline V gene has CDR1 KGHDR and CDR2 SFDVKD. CDR3 bases: TGTGCCACCAGTGGCTGGGACAGCAACTCTGGGGCCAACGTCCTGACTTTC. Its protein is CATSGWDSNSGANVLTF.

Concerning this clonotype: A single base separates this from a much larger clone, so it may be a read error. The chain has TRBV19 and TRBJ2-5, with 7 positions matching TRBD1. This CDR3 contains 13 residues. The V gene end was trimmed by 3 bases and the J gene end by 6 bases; junction bases not matched to a gene: 4. Germline V gene data show CDR1 as LNHDA and CDR2 as SQIVND (reference sequence). The CDR3 is CASSIDRAQTQYF. CDR3 in DNA: TGTGCCAGTAGTATCGACAGGGCACAGACCCAGTACTTC.

V gene TRBV6-5 combines with J gene TRBJ2-2, with D hard to call. CDR1 and CDR2 (germline): MNHEY, SVGAGI. The CDR3 is 13 residues long. Trimming stripped 1 base from V and 5 bases from J, with 5 bases between. CDR3 protein: CASSYLWTGELFF. CDR3 in DNA: TGTGCCAGCAGTTACTTATGGACCGGGGAGCTGTTTTTT.

This clonotype was seen ten or more times. The gene calls are TRBV7-9 and TRBJ1-1; D gene uncertain. Germline-derived CDR1 and CDR2 are SEHNR and FQNEAQ (reference sequence). The CDR3 is 11 amino acids. This CDR3 reads CATGLNTEAFF. The DNA of the CDR3 is TGTGCTACCGGGTTGAACACTGAAGCTTTCTTT.

To note about this clonotype: Relative to the germline gene, one junction end is altered; a read error may explain this. V and J are TRBV29-1 and TRBJ2-5; D unresolved. Germline lookup yields CDR1 SQVTM and CDR2 ANQGSEA. The CDR3 spans 14 residues. DNA for the CDR3: TGCAGCGTTGCCCCGCTCTCTGGGGAAGAGGCCCAGTACTTC. Translated, it gives CSVAPLSGEEAQYF.

Notes on this clonotype: A read error is possible here, since a much larger clone lies one base away. In this CDR3 the conserved last residue, phenylalanine or tryptophan, is missing, so a read error is likely. This rearrangement joins TRBV2 to TRBJ1-2, with D possibly TRBD1 on 6 matching bases. V shed 7 bases and J shed 2 bases, with 14 bases lying between them. There are 14 residues in the CDR3. CDR1 SNHLY and CDR2 FYNNEI come from the germline V gene. CDR3 loop: CASNRPDSNYGYTL. CDR3 sequence (DNA): TGTGCCAGCAATCGACCGGACAGCAACTATGGCTACACCCTC.

This clonotype was detected only once. The chain combines TRBV20-1 with TRBJ2-7, with D hard to call. TRBJ2-1 matches the DNA end more closely, so the J call is doubtful. Germline V lookup: CDR1 DFQATT, CDR2 SNEGSKA (reference sequence). The CDR3 runs to 12 residues. CDR3: CSASWALTEQFF. CDR3 DNA: TGCAGTGCCAGCTGGGCCCTCACGGAGCAGTTCTTC.